The clone carrying this T cell receptor (beta chain) was counted only a few times. TCRdb recomputed calls from the PCR reads with MiXCR, one row per CDR3 protein. The data contain some 580,000 distinct CDR3 sequences, 25% of them seen just once; the ten biggest clones take up about 0.78%. The sample belongs to a study of molecular identifiers for immune sequencing clone quantification. Trimming removed 10 bases from V and 5 bases from J, with 15 bases in between. The CDR3 loop spans 12 amino acids. From germline, CDR1 is SNHLY and CDR2 FYNNEI. The receptor was derived from a human donor in good health. Some libraries in this study had Jurkat cell RNA spiked in. The sample taken for sequencing was naive CD8+ T cells from blood, with Jurkat cell RNA spiked in. Subset defined: FACS-sorted CD8+CD4-CCR7+CD45RA+ naive T cells. V is TRBV2 and J is TRBJ2-7, with D tentatively TRBD1 or TRBD2 (6 bases each). CDR3 region: CATEGGTDEQYF. In nucleotides, the CDR3 is TGTGCCACCGAGGGGGGCACGGACGAGCAGTACTTC.